Below are 12 T cell receptor beta chains sequenced from a single sample in a study of regulatory T cells in long-lasting Graves disease. The time point was: newly diagnosed GD, antithyroid drugs for less than 3 months. PBMC-extracted RNA yielded the TCR library. Arm-PCR of CDR3 regions with iRepertoire HTBI primers generated TCR beta libraries. From the multiplex PCR reads, TCRdb called clonotypes with MiXCR, one entry per CDR3 protein. This sample has 500,000 to 700,000 distinct CDR3 sequences; 16% occur once, and the top ten carry around 19%. This sample also appeared in a second study, on T cells in Graves' hyperthyroidism and ophthalmopathy.

Sequenced material: peripheral blood mononuclear cells (PBMCs), taken at new diagnosis, from a patient treated with antithyroid drugs. These receptor sequences come from a woman between 25 and 40 years old with Graves disease.

This clonotype was observed at least ten times. The chain couples TRBV10-3 to TRBJ1-4; D remains ambiguous. There are 13 residues in the CDR3. With 7 bases removed from V and 7 bases from J, the gap between germline ends came to 13 bases. Germline CDR1 and CDR2: ENHRY and SYGVKD. CDR3 in DNA: TGTGCCATCATGGCAGATCAAAGTGAAAAACTGTTTTTT. Translated: CAIMADQSEKLFF.

The sample holds many counts of this clonotype. The V call is TRBV24-1, the J call TRBJ2-1; tentatively, D is TRBD1 (6 bases). Germline lookup yields CDR1 KGHDR and CDR2 SFDVKD. V lost 4 bases and J 4 bases, leaving 10 bases between the germline ends. CDR3 length: 14 residues. CDR3 region: CATSEGHTYNEQFF. CDR3 DNA sequence: TGTGCCACCAGTGAGGGACATACTTACAATGAGCAGTTCTTC.

A few counts support this clonotype. The chain recombines TRBV27 with TRBJ2-7; 9 bases are a match to TRBD1. J lost 6 bases, V lost 0 bases, and 9 bases had no gene match. CDR3 length equals 16 residues. Germline V lookup: CDR1 MNHEY, CDR2 SMNVEV (reference sequence). Written as DNA, the CDR3 is TGTGCCAGCAGTTTATCGTGGGGACAGGGAGGGGGCGAGCAGTACTTC. This codes for CASSLSWGQGGGEQYF.

This clonotype has only a few counts. The chain combines TRBV7-2 with TRBJ2-1, with 9 bases that match TRBD2. The CDR3 extends over 18 amino acids. Trimming took 1 base from V and 3 from J; bases not matched to a gene: 10. Germline loops: CDR1 SGHTA, CDR2 FQGNSA. The CDR3 region is CASSLGPSSGTFYNEQFF. The CDR3 bases are TGTGCCAGCAGCTTAGGTCCCTCTAGCGGGACGTTCTACAATGAGCAGTTCTTC.

This clonotype was seen many times. The J gene is TRBJ2-3, the V gene TRBV11-2, with a weak D call TRBD1 (5 bases). From germline, CDR1 is SGHAT and CDR2 FQNNGV. V lost 4 bases and J lost 6, with 8 bases in between. This CDR3 spans 12 amino acids. Here the CDR3 DNA reads TGTGCCAGCAGCTCAAACAGGGATACGCAGTATTTT. This encodes CASSSNRDTQYF.

This clonotype has only a few counts. The genes are TRBV30 and TRBJ2-2; D ambiguous. This CDR3 has 19 amino acids. The germline V gene has CDR1 GTSNPN and CDR2 SVGIG (reference sequence). V was trimmed by 3 bases and J by 5 bases, leaving 28 bases between them. DNA of the CDR3: TGTGCCTGGAGAATGAGGTGGCAGCCCCTCGGGTTCGCAACCGGGGAGCTGTTTTTT. Encoded protein: CAWRMRWQPLGFATGELFF.

V usage is TRBV3-1 and J usage is TRBJ2-1; D is perhaps TRBD2 (5 bases). Germline V gives CDR1 LGHDT, CDR2 YNNKEL (reference sequence). Between the trimmed V and J ends, which lost 3 bases and 8 bases, there was a span of 17 bases. This CDR3 has 15 amino acids. This chain's CDR3 is CASSHPLPGKDEQFF. CDR3 DNA sequence: TGTGCCAGCAGCCACCCCCTGCCGGGGAAGGATGAGCAGTTCTTC.

There are many counts of this clonotype. The rearrangement uses TRBV24-1 and TRBJ2-5, with D possibly TRBD2 on 5 matching bases. CDR1 is KGHDR and CDR2 is SFDVKD in the germline V gene. The CDR3 covers 17 residues. Trimming removed 5 bases from V and 6 bases from J, with 24 bases in between. Here the CDR3 reads CATSARGTSLREQTQYF. The DNA of the CDR3 is TGTGCCACCAGTGCTCGCGGAACTTCACTGAGGGAGCAGACCCAGTACTTC.

This clonotype was counted ten times or more. V and J are TRBV6-1 and TRBJ1-5; D may be TRBD1 (5 bases). Between the trimmed V and J ends, which lost 5 bases and 3 bases, there was a span of 14 bases. Germline V gene data show CDR1 as MNHNS and CDR2 as SASEGT. The CDR3 is made up of 15 amino acids. The CDR3 bases are TGTGCCAGCAGTCCGTTTCAGGGTTCCAATCAGCCCCAGCATTTT. Its translation: CASSPFQGSNQPQHF.

This clonotype was found a few times. The chain carries TRBV4-1 and TRBJ1-6; D gene ambiguous. V lost 0 bases and J 6 bases, leaving 12 bases between the germline ends. The CDR3 has 16 amino acids. Germline CDR1 reads MGHRA; CDR2 reads YSYEKL. The CDR3 spells CASSQDRLEVNSPLHF. The CDR3 DNA is TGCGCCAGCAGCCAAGATAGACTCGAGGTTAATTCACCCCTCCACTTT.

This clonotype was recorded once. A much more abundant neighbour one base away suggests this may be a read error. The V gene is TRBV6-2 or TRBV6-3, the J gene TRBJ1-1, with no clear D. Trimming took 0 bases from V and 1 from J, leaving 12 bases between them. Germline CDR1 is MNHEY and CDR2 is SVGEGT. This CDR3 has 16 residues. The DNA of the CDR3 is TGTGCCAGCAGTTACTCGATTTCCTCAGAGAACACTGAAGCTTTCTTT. This translates into CASSYSISSENTEAFF.

The chain uses TRBV18 and TRBJ1-4; 8 positions agree with TRBD1. The V gene's germline CDR1 is KGHSH and CDR2 LQKENI. The CDR3 has 13 residues. V was pared by 8 bases and J by 5 bases, with 4 bases of the junction left unmatched. Here the CDR3 reads CASAGTGNEKLFF. CDR3 sequence (DNA): TGTGCCAGCGCCGGGACAGGCAATGAAAAACTGTTTTTT.